The text below deals with one T cell receptor beta chain. These data belong to a study of CD8+ T cells in alopecia areata. Noted treatment: oral pan-JAK inhibitor, 5-10 mg twice daily. Isolated RNA was reverse transcribed into cDNA used as the sequencing template. Sequenced by immunoSEQ multiplex PCR; TCRdb stores in-frame clones only, minus some. The sample yields about 260,000 clones, over 45% seen once. The sequence derives from a human donor with alopecia areata. The sequenced sample was CD4+ T cells sorted from blood, obtained around week 54, from a patient treated with tofacitinib.

As DNA, the CDR3 is TGCGCCAGCAGCCCCGAAGCGACAGGACCCTATGGCTACACCTTC. Translated: CASSPEATGPYGYTF. The rearrangement links TRBV5-1 to TRBJ1-2; TRBD1 might be the D (6 bases). Trimming left V 4 bases short and J 4 bases short, with 17 bases between. The germline CDR1 and CDR2 sequences are SGHRS and YFSETQ. CDR3 length equals 15 residues.